These 20 T cell receptor beta chains were all obtained from the same sample, sequenced in a study of OX40 agonist ivuxolimab in advanced cancers. Data came from immunoSEQ multiplex PCR; TCRdb stores just in-frame clones and leaves some out. Of 70,000 or so clones listed, 88% were seen once; the top ten hold around 2.3%. Sequenced material: CD4+ or CD8+ T cells sorted from blood, taken in a trial of the OX40 agonist ivuxolimab. Receptors were obtained from an adult with an advanced solid tumor such as melanoma, head and neck, liver or kidney cancer.

The gene calls are TRBV5-1 and TRBJ1-1, with 10 nucleotides matching TRBD1. V dropped 4 bases and J dropped 5; count of bases not matched to a gene: 5. CDR1 is SGHRS and CDR2 is YFSETQ in the germline V gene. The CDR3 totals 14 residues. CDR3 residues: CASSRQGAGTEAFF. The CDR3 DNA sequence: TGCGCCAGCAGCCGACAGGGGGCTGGGACTGAAGCTTTCTTT.

The chain has TRBV6-6 and TRBJ2-7, with 9 bases fitting TRBD1. The ends lost 11 bases at V and 6 bases at J; junction bases unmatched: 11. Germline V gene sequence: CDR1 MNHNY, CDR2 SVGAGI (reference sequence). The CDR3 runs 13 residues. Here the CDR3 DNA reads TGTGCCGCAGCTGGGACAGGGTATAGCGAGCAGTACTTC. It is translated as CAAAGTGYSEQYF.

The V call is TRBV5-1, the J call TRBJ2-1, with 9 bases matching TRBD1. The length of the CDR3 is 14 residues. After removal of 4 bases from V and 8 bases from J, the junction contained 7 bases not matched to a gene. Germline values: CDR1 SGHRS, CDR2 YFSETQ. The CDR3 here is CASSRDRVRDEQFF. CDR3 DNA: TGCGCCAGCAGCCGGGACAGGGTCAGGGATGAGCAGTTCTTC.

This chain joins TRBV29-1 and TRBJ1-1; D gene uncertain. Germline CDR1 is SQVTM and CDR2 is ANQGSEA. This CDR3 contains 12 residues. Trimming left V 7 bases short and J 1 base short, with 10 bases between. For the CDR3, the DNA is TGCAGCGGGCGGACCCCGAACACTGAAGCTTTCTTT. Encoded protein: CSGRTPNTEAFF.

V gene TRBV19 combines with J gene TRBJ2-6, with D maybe TRBD1 (6 bases). Germline CDR1 is LNHDA and CDR2 is SQIVND (reference sequence). The CDR3 extends over 16 amino acids. Deletions cut 6 bases from V and 2 bases from J, with 14 bases between. CDR3 sequence (DNA): TGTGCCAGTAGCCCGCTAGGGGGTGCTGGGGCCAACGTCCTGACTTTC. Translating it yields CASSPLGGAGANVLTF.

The chain employs TRBV4-2 and TRBJ2-2, with TRBD2 as a possible D gene (6 bases). This CDR3 contains 14 residues. Trimming removed 0 bases at V and 6 bases at J, with 8 bases between. CDR1 and CDR2 (germline): LGHNA, YNFKEQ. Here the CDR3 DNA reads TGTGCCAGCAGCCAAGAGGGGGAGGCCGGGGAGCTGTTTTTT. It encodes CASSQEGEAGELFF.

The J gene is TRBJ2-3, the V gene TRBV20-1; no firm D call. The CDR3 covers 11 residues. Germline lookup yields CDR1 DFQATT and CDR2 SNEGSKA (reference sequence). The ends were cut back, 6 bases at V and 6 bases at J, with 10 bases in the middle. CDR3 amino acids: CSAVPADTQYF. For the CDR3, the DNA is TGCAGTGCGGTACCGGCGGATACGCAGTATTTT.

The chain recombines TRBV13 with TRBJ1-6; D is ambiguous. V lost 0 bases and J lost 0, with 3 bases in between. Per the germline V gene, CDR1 is PRHDT and CDR2 is FYEKMQ (reference sequence). This CDR3 comprises 15 residues. CDR3 bases: TGTGCCAGCAGCTTAGGGAGCTCCTATAATTCACCCCTCCACTTT. This codes for CASSLGSSYNSPLHF.

A few counts support this clone. The CDR3 DNA follows: TGTGCCAGCAGCGGGAGAGGCACAGATACGCAGTATTTT. Its translation is CASSGRGTDTQYF. The rearrangement joins TRBV2 to TRBJ2-3; possible D gene TRBD2, 6 bases. The CDR3 sequence is 13 residues long. Trimming removed 6 bases from V and 1 base from J, with 8 bases in between. Germline-derived CDR1 and CDR2 are SNHLY and FYNNEI.

The genes are TRBV4-1 and TRBJ1-2, with D uncertain. Germline V gene data show CDR1 as MGHRA and CDR2 as YSYEKL. Trimming took 0 bases from V and 4 from J, leaving 9 bases between them. The CDR3 extends over 14 amino acids. This CDR3 is CASSQDGQLYGYTF. The CDR3 nucleotides read TGCGCCAGCAGCCAAGATGGGCAGCTCTATGGCTACACCTTC.

The chain uses TRBV6-1 and TRBJ2-2; D unclear. From germline, CDR1 is MNHNS and CDR2 SASEGT. The CDR3 spans 14 residues. Trimming removed 3 bases from V and 9 bases from J, with 14 bases in between. This CDR3 reads CASSDGRPSRELFF. The CDR3 DNA sequence: TGTGCCAGCAGTGATGGTCGGCCGAGCAGGGAGCTGTTTTTT.

On this clone: Other DNA sequences in this sample translate to the same CDR3. This rearrangement joins TRBV28 to TRBJ2-7; D ambiguous. From germline, CDR1 is MDHEN and CDR2 SYDVKM. CDR3 size: 12 residues. V was pared by 3 bases and J by 2 bases, with 5 bases between. The CDR3 loop is CASSFQPYEQYF. In DNA form, the CDR3 reads TGTGCCAGCAGTTTTCAGCCCTACGAGCAGTACTTC.

This clone occurred a few times. This CDR3 reads CASSSVDSSTEAFF. CDR3 nucleotide sequence: TGCGCCAGCAGCTCCGTTGACAGTAGCACTGAAGCTTTCTTT. The rearrangement links TRBV5-1 to TRBJ1-1; perhaps TRBD1 as D (5 bases). The CDR3 is 14 residues long. The germline V gene encodes CDR1 SGHRS and CDR2 YFSETQ. V dropped 3 bases and J dropped 4 bases, with 13 bases sitting between them.

The chain uses TRBV10-2 and TRBJ1-1; D possibly corresponds to TRBD1 (6 bases). The CDR3 loop spans 13 amino acids. CDR1 is WSHSY and CDR2 is SAAADI in the germline V gene. Trimming stripped 4 bases from V and 5 bases from J, with 11 bases between. CDR3 bases: TGCGCCAGCAGTGCAATACAGGGAACTGAAGCTTTCTTT. Amino acid sequence: CASSAIQGTEAFF.

This CDR3 is CASRRGPATTQYF. CDR3 coding DNA: TGTGCCAGCAGAAGGGGGCCAGCTACGACCCAGTACTTC. V is TRBV6-5 and J is TRBJ2-5; TRBD1 agrees at 7 bases. The germline V gene has CDR1 MNHEY and CDR2 SVGAGI. With 6 bases clipped from V and 7 bases from J, the junction kept 8 bases outside the gene matches. CDR3 length: 13 residues.

The J gene is TRBJ2-1, the V gene TRBV6-6; 11 bases are a match to TRBD1. V shed 0 bases, J shed 6 bases, and the junction held 1 base outside the gene matches. Germline CDR1 MNHNY, CDR2 SVGAGI (reference sequence). The CDR3 is made up of 15 amino acids. CDR3 region: CASSYSGTGGNEQFF. The CDR3 coding sequence is TGTGCCAGCAGTTACTCCGGGACAGGGGGCAATGAGCAGTTCTTC.

This clone turned up a few times. V is TRBV10-3 and J is TRBJ1-1; 7 bases match TRBD1. Germline V CDR1 and CDR2: ENHRY, SYGVKD. The CDR3 extends over 13 amino acids. V lost 7 bases, J lost 4 bases, and 6 bases stayed unmatched. As DNA, the CDR3 is TGTGCCATCACGGGACAGTGGAGCACTGAAGCTTTCTTT. Its translation: CAITGQWSTEAFF.

The gene calls are TRBV4-1 and TRBJ1-3; D perhaps matches TRBD1 (5 bases). The CDR3 contains 13 residues. Germline CDR1 is MGHRA and CDR2 is YSYEKL. Deletions cut 3 bases from V and 2 bases from J, with 5 bases between. The CDR3 protein is CASSQTAGNTIYF. CDR3 coding DNA: TGCGCCAGCAGCCAGACAGCTGGAAACACCATATATTTT.

This clone was picked up a small number of times. V gene TRBV28 combines with J gene TRBJ1-2; D gene unclear. Germline CDR1 MDHEN, CDR2 SYDVKM. The CDR3 totals 14 residues. Trimming took off 5 bases at V and 8 bases at J, with 18 bases between the two ends. CDR3 nucleotides: TGTGCCAGCAGTCCCCCGGGCCACCCGGGGGGCTACACCTTC. Translating gives CASSPPGHPGGYTF.

J is TRBJ2-6 and V is TRBV14, with 11 bases fitting TRBD1. With V trimmed by 4 bases and J by 2 bases, 1 base remained unmatched. Germline V gene lookup returns CDR1 SGHDN and CDR2 FVKESK. The CDR3 loop spans 16 amino acids. The CDR3 nucleotides are TGTGCCAGCAGCCGGGACAGGGGGACTGGGGCCAACGTCCTGACTTTC. Its protein product is CASSRDRGTGANVLTF.